The next 24 T cell receptor beta chains were all read from a single sample in a study of T cell repertoires in cytomegalovirus infection. TCRdb redid the calling of the reads with MiXCR, one entry per CDR3 protein. The sample holds 480,000 or so distinct CDR3 sequences, 10% to 12% seen once. The specimen sequenced was PBMCs. The receptors shown here come from a human donor in good health (CMV status not recorded). Some clones in this sample may be carry-over from other donors' samples.

This clonotype has a handful of counts. CDR3 nucleotide sequence: TGTGCCAGCAGTGGGGACGAGGGAGCGCAGTATTTT. Translated: CASSGDEGAQYF. The rearrangement uses TRBV6-1 and TRBJ2-3, with D possibly being TRBD1 or TRBD2 (5 bases each). Trimming cost V 4 bases and J 10 bases, with 12 bases left between them. CDR3 length: 12 residues. The germline V gene has CDR1 MNHNS and CDR2 SASEGT.

This clonotype was seen a handful of times. This chain connects TRBV12-3 or TRBV12-4 to TRBJ2-2; 11 bases map to TRBD1. The CDR3 has 15 amino acids. The J segment lost 5 bases and the V segment lost 6 bases, leaving 5 bases of the junction unmatched. The DNA of the CDR3 is TGTGCCAGCAGCCCGGGACAGGGGGGAACCGGGGAGCTGTTTTTT. This encodes CASSPGQGGTGELFF.

This clonotype has at least ten counts. The rearrangement uses TRBV27 and TRBJ1-1, with D maybe TRBD1 (5 bases). Germline-derived CDR1 and CDR2 are MNHEY and SMNVEV (reference sequence). The CDR3 is made up of 15 amino acids. V lost 5 bases and J lost 1, with 14 bases in between. The CDR3 region is CASSPLDRKNTEAFF. The CDR3 DNA follows: TGTGCCAGCAGTCCACTCGACAGAAAGAACACTGAAGCTTTCTTT.

In this sample, this clonotype turned up many times. The gene calls are TRBV20-1 and TRBJ2-3; D not certain. The CDR3 is 15 residues long. Trimming removed 0 bases at V and 0 bases at J, with 10 bases between. In germline, CDR1 is DFQATT, CDR2 SNEGSKA (reference sequence). The DNA of the CDR3 is TGCAGTGCTAGAGAGGTCGGAAGAAGCACAGATACGCAGTATTTT. This gives the protein CSAREVGRSTDTQYF.

This clonotype was counted only a few times. The chain carries TRBV3-1 and TRBJ2-3; D may match TRBD1 or TRBD2 (5 bases each). Germline V gives CDR1 LGHDT, CDR2 YNNKEL (reference sequence). The V and J ends lost 7 bases and 2 bases respectively, with 13 bases between them. The CDR3 is made up of 14 amino acids. DNA for the CDR3: TGTGCCAGCAACCCCGGGACCACCACAGATACGCAGTATTTT. This codes for CASNPGTTTDTQYF.

There are many counts of this clonotype. V and J are TRBV28 and TRBJ2-3; 9 nucleotides agree with TRBD2. Per the germline V gene, CDR1 is MDHEN and CDR2 is SYDVKM. The CDR3 contains 14 residues. The V segment lost 4 bases and the J segment 4 bases; nucleotides outside the gene matches: 3. The chain's CDR3 is CASSSGGRADTQYF. CDR3 sequence (DNA): TGTGCCAGCAGTTCTGGCGGGAGGGCAGATACGCAGTATTTT.

This clonotype was counted ten times or more. The chain couples TRBV6-2 or TRBV6-3 to TRBJ1-5; D is unclear. This CDR3 region has 15 residues. V was trimmed by 6 bases and J by 2 bases, leaving 14 bases between them. Germline lookup yields CDR1 MNHEY and CDR2 SVGEGT. In DNA, the CDR3 is TGTGCCAGCAGCCCACAGCGTAGGGGCAATCAGCCCCAGCATTTT. Residues: CASSPQRRGNQPQHF.

This clonotype was seen many times. The rearrangement uses TRBV19 and TRBJ1-3; maybe TRBD1 (6 bases). The CDR3 extends over 16 amino acids. CDR1 LNHDA and CDR2 SQIVND come from the germline V gene (reference sequence). V was pared by 7 bases and J by 0 bases, with 16 bases between. The chain's CDR3 is CASNGWDKYSGNTIYF. DNA of the CDR3: TGTGCCAGTAATGGGTGGGACAAGTACTCTGGAAACACCATATATTTT.

V gene TRBV18 combines with J gene TRBJ2-1; 9 bases align to TRBD1. The junction had 13 bases not matched to a gene; V was cut back by 3 bases and J by 4 bases. The CDR3 sequence is 18 residues long. CDR1 and CDR2 from the germline V gene are KGHSH and LQKENI. CDR3 nucleotide sequence: TGTGCCAGCTCACCTCAGAGGGTTGGGACAGGGACATACAATGAGCAGTTCTTC. It specifies CASSPQRVGTGTYNEQFF.

There are many counts of this clonotype. Here the CDR3 reads CASSYTNTGELFF. DNA for the CDR3: TGTGCCAGCAGTTACACGAACACCGGGGAGCTGTTTTTT. The chain is built from TRBV6-5 and TRBJ2-2, with unresolved D. V lost 2 bases to trimming and J lost 0 bases, with 1 base between them. CDR1 is MNHEY, CDR2 SVGAGI, per germline. There are 13 residues in the CDR3.

Ten or more counts support this clonotype. The V and J genes are TRBV7-2 and TRBJ1-6, with a weak D call TRBD1 (5 bases). The CDR3 loop spans 17 amino acids. Germline CDR1 reads SGHTA; CDR2 reads FQGNSA. V was clipped by 2 bases and J by 9 bases, with 20 bases between them. The CDR3 DNA reads as TGTGCCAGCAGCTTAAAGATAGTGGGACTTAGGGGTTCACCCCTCCACTTT. It specifies CASSLKIVGLRGSPLHF.

In this sample, this clonotype turned up many times. V usage is TRBV7-6 and J usage is TRBJ2-7, with 8 bases aligning to TRBD2. The CDR3 loop spans 13 amino acids. V gave up 4 bases and J gave up 1 base; unmatched junction bases: 0. Germline lookup yields CDR1 SGHVS and CDR2 FNYEAQ. The CDR3 region is CASSSSGSYEQYF. The CDR3 nucleotides are TGTGCCAGCAGCTCTAGCGGGTCCTACGAGCAGTACTTC.

The chain employs TRBV14 and TRBJ2-7; 8 positions agree with TRBD2. V shed 2 bases and J 2 bases; nucleotides not matched to a gene: 8. Germline V gives CDR1 SGHDN, CDR2 FVKESK. This CDR3 is 16 amino acids long. CDR3 nucleotide sequence: TGTGCCAGCAGCCAAAATATTGGCGGGAGGACCTACGAGCAGTACTTC. It yields the protein CASSQNIGGRTYEQYF. Drawing the rest from reference TRBV14 and TRBJ2-7, the complete variable domain is EAGVTQFPSHSVIEKGQTVTLRCDPISGHDNLYWYRRVMGKEIKFLLHFVKESKQDESGMPNNRFLAERTGGTYSTLKVQPAELEDSGVYFCASSQNIGGRTYEQYFGPGTRLTVT.

The CDR3 sequence: CASSDHLGIGIPNTEAFF. The CDR3 bases are TGTGCCAGCAGTGATCACCTCGGTATAGGGATACCGAACACTGAAGCTTTCTTT. The genes are TRBV6-4 and TRBJ1-1; D is uncertain. V was cut by 3 bases and J by 1 base, with 21 bases left in between. From germline, CDR1 is MRHNA and CDR2 SNTAGT. This CDR3 has 18 amino acids.

This clonotype was counted ten times or more. The chain recombines TRBV4-1 with TRBJ1-5; tentatively, D is TRBD1 (5 bases). From germline, CDR1 is MGHRA and CDR2 YSYEKL. V dropped 4 bases and J dropped 7 bases, with 20 bases sitting between them. The CDR3 covers 16 residues. This chain's CDR3 is CASSPRSGPQGQPQHF. In DNA form, the CDR3 reads TGCGCCAGCAGCCCAAGATCCGGGCCCCAGGGCCAGCCCCAGCATTTT.

The chain recombines TRBV2 with TRBJ1-2; D is uncertain. V lost 0 bases to trimming and J lost 4 bases, with 24 bases between them. The CDR3 runs 19 residues. Germline loops: CDR1 SNHLY, CDR2 FYNNEI. The CDR3 spells CASSEAMAFREGKRYGYTF. DNA of the CDR3: TGTGCCAGCAGTGAAGCGATGGCCTTCCGGGAGGGAAAACGCTATGGCTACACCTTC. Looking up the rest from reference TRBV2 and TRBJ1-2 gives the full variable domain: EPEVTQTPSHQVTQMGQEVILRCVPISNHLYFYWYRQILGQKVEFLVSFYNNEISEKSEIFDDQFSVERPDGSNFTLKIRSTKLEDSAMYFCASSEAMAFREGKRYGYTFGSGTRLTVV.

The rearrangement joins TRBV6-6 to TRBJ2-7; D tentatively fits TRBD1 or TRBD2 (7 bases each). V lost 11 bases and J lost 5, with 16 bases in between. The CDR3 has 12 residues. The germline V gene encodes CDR1 MNHNY and CDR2 SVGAGI (reference sequence). The chain's CDR3 is CASRGGADEQYF. Written as DNA, the CDR3 is TGTGCCTCCAGGGGGGGTGCGGACGAGCAGTACTTC.

There are many counts of this clonotype. The chain joins TRBV29-1 to TRBJ1-2; no clear D. Germline V lookup: CDR1 SQVTM, CDR2 ANQGSEA. The CDR3 totals 13 residues. Trimming removed 6 bases from V and 8 bases from J, with 19 bases in between. In nucleotides, the CDR3 is TGCAGCGTGTACGACAAGTCCGGTGGAGGCTACACCTTC. Protein product: CSVYDKSGGGYTF.

A few counts support this clonotype. The J gene is TRBJ2-1, the V gene TRBV5-1; 10 nucleotides match TRBD2. The CDR3 is 17 residues long. Germline V gene data show CDR1 as SGHRS and CDR2 as YFSETQ. Trimming cost V 0 bases and J 5 bases; bases outside gene matches: 8. The CDR3 loop reads CASSLGWLAGADNEQFF. The CDR3 DNA is TGCGCCAGCAGCTTGGGTTGGCTAGCGGGAGCTGACAATGAGCAGTTCTTC.

Ten or more counts support this clonotype. The chain employs TRBV7-6 and TRBJ2-3, with 14 bases fitting TRBD2. Germline lookup yields CDR1 SGHVS and CDR2 FNYEAQ. The CDR3 is 18 amino acids. Losses at the gene ends were 1 base for V and 3 bases for J; bases not matched to a gene: 6. The CDR3 bases are TGTGCCAGCAGCTTAGGTCCAAGGACTAGCGGGAGGACAGATACGCAGTATTTT. Translation gives CASSLGPRTSGRTDTQYF. Full variable domain (outside the CDR3, taken from reference TRBV7-6 and TRBJ2-3): GAGVSQSPRYKVTKRGQDVALRCDPISGHVSLYWYRQALGQGPEFLTYFNYEAQQDKSGLPNDRFSAERPEGSISTLTIQRTEQRDSAMYRCASSLGPRTSGRTDTQYFGPGTRLTVL.

This clonotype was counted at least ten times. This rearrangement joins TRBV7-2 to TRBJ2-3; tentatively, D is TRBD2 (5 bases). Between the trimmed V and J ends, which lost 5 bases and 7 bases, there was a span of 16 bases. This CDR3 has 14 amino acids. The germline gives CDR1 SGHTA, CDR2 FQGNSA. The CDR3 DNA is TGTGCCAGCAGCCACGGCCGGGGTGGGAATACGCAGTATTTT. The encoded protein is CASSHGRGGNTQYF. Full variable domain (outside the CDR3, taken from reference TRBV7-2 and TRBJ2-3): GAGVSQSPSNKVTEKGKDVELRCDPISGHTALYWYRQSLGQGLEFLIYFQGNSAPDKSGLPSDRFSAERTGGSVSTLTIQRTQQEDSAVYLCASSHGRGGNTQYFGPGTRLTVL.

This clonotype was detected many times. The chain employs TRBV18 and TRBJ2-1; 8 nucleotides align to TRBD1. V was clipped by 3 bases and J by 8 bases; unmatched bases: 6. CDR1 is KGHSH, CDR2 LQKENI, per germline. The CDR3 contains 14 residues. This CDR3 reads CASSPRTGFDEQFF. The DNA for the CDR3 is TGTGCCAGCTCACCTAGGACAGGGTTCGATGAGCAGTTCTTC.

DNA of the CDR3: TGTGCCAGCAGCCGGTTACCGACGAACACTGAAGCTTTCTTT. Protein sequence: CASSRLPTNTEAFF. The J gene is TRBJ1-1, the V gene TRBV14; D not certain. Trimming took 4 bases from V and 1 from J, leaving 10 bases between them. Per the germline V gene, CDR1 is SGHDN and CDR2 is FVKESK. The CDR3 covers 14 residues.

This clonotype was picked up many times. V and J are TRBV7-9 and TRBJ2-7; 8 bases line up with TRBD1. The CDR3 contains 17 residues. Trimming took 3 bases from V and 3 from J; bases not matched to a gene: 13. CDR1 and CDR2 from the germline V gene are SEHNR and FQNEAQ (reference sequence). The CDR3 nucleotides read TGTGCCAGCAGCTTCCCCGGGACAGGTGGGCCCAACTACGAGCAGTACTTC. Translating gives CASSFPGTGGPNYEQYF.